The 15 T cell receptor beta chains presented below share a single source sample, sequenced in a study of radiotherapy plus CTLA-4 blockade in lung cancer. This table comes from immunoSEQ multiplex PCR, and its TCRdb copy is limited to in-frame clones, with some not included. The sample lists about 98,000 clones, 80% to 90% occurring once. Material: peripheral blood, obtained from a patient treated with radiotherapy plus ipilimumab. Receptors were obtained from a human donor with non-small cell lung cancer that progressed on radiotherapy plus ipilimumab.

In DNA, the CDR3 is TGTGCCAGCAGCTTCTTTAGCGGGCCTTCCTACGAGCAGTACTTC. This translates into CASSFFSGPSYEQYF. V usage is TRBV7-8 and J usage is TRBJ2-7, with 7 nucleotides matching TRBD2. This CDR3 is 15 amino acids long. Germline assignment: CDR1 SGHVS and CDR2 FQNEAQ. The ends lost 3 bases at V and 1 base at J; junction bases unmatched: 6.

The chain combines TRBV14 with TRBJ2-7; possibly TRBD2 for D (5 bases). The CDR3 sequence is 13 residues long. V lost 0 bases, J lost 6 bases, and 9 bases lay in between. Germline-derived CDR1 and CDR2 are SGHDN and FVKESK. The CDR3 sequence is CASSQDRRAEQYF. CDR3 coding DNA: TGTGCCAGCAGCCAAGACAGGCGGGCCGAGCAGTACTTC.

The V gene is TRBV5-4, the J gene TRBJ2-1, with 12 bases aligning to TRBD2. The CDR3 totals 15 residues. Germline CDR1 reads SGHNT; CDR2 reads YYREEE (reference sequence). V gave up 3 bases and J gave up 7 bases; unmatched junction bases: 5. The CDR3 loop is CASSSGLAGPNEQFF. The CDR3 DNA sequence: TGTGCCAGCAGCTCGGGACTAGCGGGTCCAAATGAGCAGTTCTTC.

The genes are TRBV21-1 and TRBJ2-7. TRBV21-1 is a recognized pseudogene. The CDR3 has 12 residues. The CDR3 nucleotides read TGTGCCAGCAGCAAGGGTTCATACGAGCAGTACTTC. This translates into CASSKGSYEQYF.

The chain has TRBV6-5 and TRBJ1-2; 7 bases are shared with TRBD1. The trim removed 5 bases at V and 10 bases at J, leaving 13 bases unmatched. From germline, CDR1 is MNHEY and CDR2 SVGAGI. The CDR3 covers 14 residues. CDR3 sequence: CASSDLRDRPVYTF. DNA for the CDR3: TGTGCCAGCAGTGACCTCCGGGACAGACCTGTCTACACCTTC.

The V call is TRBV5-1, the J call TRBJ2-5; 10 bases agree with TRBD2. V was clipped by 0 bases and J by 5 bases; unmatched bases: 10. Germline-derived CDR1 and CDR2 are SGHRS and YFSETQ. This CDR3 is 17 amino acids long. CDR3 nucleotide sequence: TGCGCCAGCAGCTTGGAAGCGGGAGGGGCCCTCCGCGAGACCCAGTACTTC. Translated: CASSLEAGGALRETQYF.

A note on this clone: Other DNA sequences from this sample encode an identical CDR3 as well. CDR3 DNA sequence: TGTGCCAGCAGTCTAAGCTCCTACGAGCAGTACTTC. It encodes CASSLSSYEQYF. This chain uses TRBV2 with TRBJ2-7; D not resolved. Per the germline V gene, CDR1 is SNHLY and CDR2 is FYNNEI. V lost 5 bases, J lost 0 bases, and 5 bases lay in between. The CDR3 covers 12 residues.

This clone appeared once. V gene TRBV11-2 combines with J gene TRBJ2-7, with D maybe TRBD1 (6 bases). CDR1 and CDR2 (germline): SGHAT, FQNNGV. There are 13 residues in the CDR3. V was shortened by 5 bases and J by 4 bases, with 12 bases between the two germline ends. The CDR3 nucleotides are TGTGCCAGCAGCCGTATCGGACAGTACGAGCAGTACTTC. The encoded protein is CASSRIGQYEQYF.

The chain uses TRBV9 and TRBJ2-5, with 7 nucleotides matching TRBD2. There are 15 residues in the CDR3. V was clipped by 0 bases and J by 3 bases; unmatched bases: 5. CDR1 SGDLS and CDR2 YYNGEE come from the germline V gene. The CDR3 DNA reads TGTGCCAGCAGCGTAGGGGTGACTAGCAAAGAGACCCAGTACTTC. Protein product: CASSVGVTSKETQYF.

The gene calls are TRBV7-9 and TRBJ2-1, with D possibly matching TRBD2 (5 bases). Per germline, CDR1 SEHNR and CDR2 FQNEAQ (reference sequence). With 5 bases removed from V and 7 bases from J, the gap between germline ends came to 15 bases. This CDR3 comprises 14 residues. The CDR3 loop is CASSPREHRNEQFF. CDR3 DNA: TGTGCCAGCAGCCCCCGGGAACACCGAAATGAGCAGTTCTTC.

V and J are TRBV9 and TRBJ2-7; 13 nucleotides line up with TRBD2. There are 15 residues in the CDR3. The V gene end was trimmed by 0 bases and the J gene end by 5 bases; junction bases not matched to a gene: 2. Germline V lookup: CDR1 SGDLS, CDR2 YYNGEE. CDR3 DNA: TGTGCCAGCAGCGTAGGGACTAGCGGGAGACACGAGCAGTACTTC. Its protein is CASSVGTSGRHEQYF.

The chain links TRBV2 to TRBJ1-1; D unresolved. The CDR3 loop spans 13 amino acids. V dropped 4 bases and J dropped 4 bases, with 10 bases sitting between them. Germline CDR1 is SNHLY and CDR2 is FYNNEI. CDR3 region: CASSVRDGTEAFF. CDR3 sequence (DNA): TGTGCCAGCAGTGTAAGGGATGGCACTGAAGCTTTCTTT.

CDR3 region: CASSELPASYNEQFF. The CDR3 coding sequence is TGTGCCAGCAGTGAATTGCCAGCGTCCTACAATGAGCAGTTCTTC. The V gene is TRBV2, the J gene TRBJ2-1; D not resolved. The CDR3 is 15 residues long. V lost 2 bases, J lost 1 base, and 9 bases lay in between. CDR1 and CDR2 (germline): SNHLY, FYNNEI.

The V and J genes are TRBV9 and TRBJ2-1, with TRBD2 matching over 12 bases. The CDR3 length is 17 residues. Unmatched junction bases numbered 14, after V lost 3 bases and J lost 10 bases. Looked up from germline, CDR1 is SGDLS and CDR2 is YYNGEE. The DNA of the CDR3 is TGTGCCAGCAGCGCTGCGACTAGCGGGAGCCCCCGGGGAGAGCAGTTCTTC. It yields the protein CASSAATSGSPRGEQFF.

The chain combines TRBV5-6 with TRBJ2-7; a possible D gene is TRBD2 (6 bases). This CDR3 comprises 17 residues. The germline V and J ends were trimmed by 3 bases and 2 bases, with 21 bases remaining between them. Per germline, CDR1 SGHDT and CDR2 YYEEEE. The CDR3 sequence: CASSWRGWGPGTYEQYF. The DNA of the CDR3 is TGTGCCAGCAGCTGGAGGGGTTGGGGCCCCGGCACCTACGAGCAGTACTTC.